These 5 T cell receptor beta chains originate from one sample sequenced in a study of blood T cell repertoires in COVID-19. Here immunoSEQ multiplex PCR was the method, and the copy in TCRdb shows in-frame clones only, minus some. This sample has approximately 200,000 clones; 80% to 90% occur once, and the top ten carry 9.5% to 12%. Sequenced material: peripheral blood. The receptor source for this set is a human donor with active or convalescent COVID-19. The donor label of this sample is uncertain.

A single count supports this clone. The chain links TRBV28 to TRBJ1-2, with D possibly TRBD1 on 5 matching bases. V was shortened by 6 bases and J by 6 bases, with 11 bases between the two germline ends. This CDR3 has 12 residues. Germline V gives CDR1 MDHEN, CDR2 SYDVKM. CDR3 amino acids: CASSKAGNGYTF. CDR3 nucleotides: TGTGCCAGCAGCAAGGCAGGGAATGGCTACACCTTC.

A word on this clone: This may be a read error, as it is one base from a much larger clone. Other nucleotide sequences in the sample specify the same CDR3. CDR3 sequence: CASSWTVLDYGYTF. The CDR3 DNA sequence: TGTGCCAGCAGTTGGACAGTATTGGACTATGGCTACACCTTC. The V gene is TRBV2, the J gene TRBJ1-2; possibly TRBD1 for D (6 bases). Trimming cost V 5 bases and J 3 bases, with 13 bases left between them. Germline lookup yields CDR1 SNHLY and CDR2 FYNNEI. This CDR3 comprises 14 residues.

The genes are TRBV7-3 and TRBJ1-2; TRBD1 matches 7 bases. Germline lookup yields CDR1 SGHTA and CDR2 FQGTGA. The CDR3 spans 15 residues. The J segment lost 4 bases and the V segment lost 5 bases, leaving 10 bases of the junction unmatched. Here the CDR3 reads CASSPGNRGGYGYTF. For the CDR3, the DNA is TGTGCCAGCAGCCCCGGGAACAGGGGAGGCTATGGCTACACCTTC.

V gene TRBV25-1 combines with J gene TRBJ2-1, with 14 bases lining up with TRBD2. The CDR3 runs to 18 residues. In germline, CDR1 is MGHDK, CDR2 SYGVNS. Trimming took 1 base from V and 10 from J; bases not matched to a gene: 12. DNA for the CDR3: TGTGCCAGCAGTGAATCCGAGGGGCTGGGACTAGCGGGAGTCGAGCAGTTCTTC. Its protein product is CASSESEGLGLAGVEQFF.

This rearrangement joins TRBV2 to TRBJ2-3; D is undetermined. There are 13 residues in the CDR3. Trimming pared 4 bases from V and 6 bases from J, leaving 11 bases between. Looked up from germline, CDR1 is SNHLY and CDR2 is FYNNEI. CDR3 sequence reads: CASSGARMDTQYF. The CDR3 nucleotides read TGTGCCAGCAGTGGAGCCAGGATGGATACGCAGTATTTT.